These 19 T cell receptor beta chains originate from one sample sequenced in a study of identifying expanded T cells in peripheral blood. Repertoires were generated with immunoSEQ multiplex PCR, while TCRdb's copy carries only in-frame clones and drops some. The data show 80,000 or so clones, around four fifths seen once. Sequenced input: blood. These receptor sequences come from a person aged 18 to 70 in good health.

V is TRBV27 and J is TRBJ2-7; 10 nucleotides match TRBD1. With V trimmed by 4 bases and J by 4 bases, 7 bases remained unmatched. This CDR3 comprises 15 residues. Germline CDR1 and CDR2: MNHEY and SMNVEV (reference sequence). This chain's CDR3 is CASSSPTGGLYEQYF. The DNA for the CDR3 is TGTGCCAGCAGTTCCCCGACAGGGGGCTTATACGAGCAGTACTTC.

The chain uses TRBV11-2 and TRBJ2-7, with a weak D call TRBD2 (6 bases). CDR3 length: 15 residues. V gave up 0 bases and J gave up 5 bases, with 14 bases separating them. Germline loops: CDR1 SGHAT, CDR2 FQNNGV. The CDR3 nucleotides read TGTGCCAGCAGCTTAGATAGGCTAGCGTCGAACGAGCAGTACTTC. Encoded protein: CASSLDRLASNEQYF.

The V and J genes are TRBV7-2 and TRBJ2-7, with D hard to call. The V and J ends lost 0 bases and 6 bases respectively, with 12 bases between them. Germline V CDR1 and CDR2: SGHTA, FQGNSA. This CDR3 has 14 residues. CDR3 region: CASSLAQPWGEQYF. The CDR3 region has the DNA TGTGCCAGCAGCTTAGCACAGCCATGGGGCGAGCAGTACTTC.

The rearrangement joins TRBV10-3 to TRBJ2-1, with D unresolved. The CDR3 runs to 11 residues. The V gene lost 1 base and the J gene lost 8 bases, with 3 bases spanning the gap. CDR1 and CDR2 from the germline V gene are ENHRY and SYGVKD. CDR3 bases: TGTGCCATCAGTGAGTTTGATGAGCAGTTCTTC. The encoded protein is CAISEFDEQFF.

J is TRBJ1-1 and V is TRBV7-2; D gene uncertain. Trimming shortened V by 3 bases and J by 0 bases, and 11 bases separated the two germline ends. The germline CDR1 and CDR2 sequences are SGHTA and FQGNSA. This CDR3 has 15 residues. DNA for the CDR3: TGTGCCAGCAGCTTTACTTACAGTTTGAACACTGAAGCTTTCTTT. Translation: CASSFTYSLNTEAFF.

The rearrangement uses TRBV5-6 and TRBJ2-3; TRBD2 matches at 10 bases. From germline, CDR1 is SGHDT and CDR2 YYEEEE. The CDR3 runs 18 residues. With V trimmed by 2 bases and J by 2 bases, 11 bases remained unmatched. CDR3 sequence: CASSFGHEAGGDTDTQYF. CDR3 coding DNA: TGTGCCAGCAGCTTTGGGCATGAAGCGGGAGGGGACACAGATACGCAGTATTTT.

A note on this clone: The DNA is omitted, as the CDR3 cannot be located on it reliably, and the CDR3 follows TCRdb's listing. This CDR3 reads CASSPPAGGLADFGNEQFF. The genes are TRBV28 and TRBJ2-1; TRBD2 is the table's D call and was not checked against the DNA. The CDR3 extends over 19 residues, inclusive of both ends. Germline V gene data show CDR1 as MDHEN and CDR2 as SYDVKM.

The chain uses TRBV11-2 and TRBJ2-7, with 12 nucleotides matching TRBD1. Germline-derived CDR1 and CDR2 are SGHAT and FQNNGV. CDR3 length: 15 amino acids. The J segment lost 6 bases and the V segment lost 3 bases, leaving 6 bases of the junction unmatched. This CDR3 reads CASSLAPGQGAEQYF. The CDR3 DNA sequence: TGTGCCAGCAGCTTGGCTCCGGGACAGGGGGCCGAGCAGTACTTC.

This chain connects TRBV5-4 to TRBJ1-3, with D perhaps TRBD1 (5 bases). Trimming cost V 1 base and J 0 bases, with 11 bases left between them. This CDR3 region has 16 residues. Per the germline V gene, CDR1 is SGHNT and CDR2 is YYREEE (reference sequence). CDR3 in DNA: TGTGCCAGCAGCTTGTCGGGGGGAAGCTCTGGAAACACCATATATTTT. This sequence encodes CASSLSGGSSGNTIYF.

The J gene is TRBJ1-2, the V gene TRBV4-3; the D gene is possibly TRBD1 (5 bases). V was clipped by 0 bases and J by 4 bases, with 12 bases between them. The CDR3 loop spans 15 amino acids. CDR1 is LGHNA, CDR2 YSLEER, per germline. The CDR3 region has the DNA TGCGCCAGCAGCCAAGATAAAGGGACCCGCTATGGCTACACCTTC. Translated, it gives CASSQDKGTRYGYTF.

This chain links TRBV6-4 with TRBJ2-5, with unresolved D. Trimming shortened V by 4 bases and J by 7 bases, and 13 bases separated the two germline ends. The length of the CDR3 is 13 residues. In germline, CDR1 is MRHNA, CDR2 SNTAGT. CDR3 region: CASSASPSGTQYF. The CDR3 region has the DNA TGTGCCAGCAGTGCCTCGCCCTCGGGGACCCAGTACTTC.

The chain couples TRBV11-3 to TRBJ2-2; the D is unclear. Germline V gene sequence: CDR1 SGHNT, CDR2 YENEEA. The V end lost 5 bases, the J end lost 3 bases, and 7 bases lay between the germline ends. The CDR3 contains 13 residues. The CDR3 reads CASSPDYTGELFF. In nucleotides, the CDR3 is TGTGCCAGCAGCCCCGACTACACCGGGGAGCTGTTTTTT.

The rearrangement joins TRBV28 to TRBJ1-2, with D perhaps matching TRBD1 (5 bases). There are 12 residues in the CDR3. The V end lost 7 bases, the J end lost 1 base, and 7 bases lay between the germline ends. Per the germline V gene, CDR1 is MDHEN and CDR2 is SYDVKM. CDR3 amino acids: CASIDSNYGYTF. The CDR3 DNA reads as TGTGCCAGCATTGACAGTAACTATGGCTACACCTTC.

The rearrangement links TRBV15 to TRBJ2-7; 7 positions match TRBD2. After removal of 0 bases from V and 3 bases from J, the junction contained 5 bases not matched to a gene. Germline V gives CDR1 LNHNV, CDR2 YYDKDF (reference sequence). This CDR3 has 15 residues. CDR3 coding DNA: TGTGCCACCAGCAGAGATCGCGGGAGTCTCTACGAGCAGTACTTC. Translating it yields CATSRDRGSLYEQYF.

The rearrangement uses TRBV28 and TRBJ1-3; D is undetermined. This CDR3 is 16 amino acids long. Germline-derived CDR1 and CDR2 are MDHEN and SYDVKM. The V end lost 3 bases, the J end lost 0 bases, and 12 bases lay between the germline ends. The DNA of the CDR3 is TGTGCCAGCAGTTTTTTCGCCCGGACCTCTGGAAACACCATATATTTT. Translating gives CASSFFARTSGNTIYF.

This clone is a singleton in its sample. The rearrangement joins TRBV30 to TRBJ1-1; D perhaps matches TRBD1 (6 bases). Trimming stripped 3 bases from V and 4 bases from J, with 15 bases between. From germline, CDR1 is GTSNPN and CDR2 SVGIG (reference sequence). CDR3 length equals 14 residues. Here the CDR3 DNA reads TGTGCCTGGAGGAGACAGGCTGGTAGCACTGAAGCTTTCTTT. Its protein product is CAWRRQAGSTEAFF.

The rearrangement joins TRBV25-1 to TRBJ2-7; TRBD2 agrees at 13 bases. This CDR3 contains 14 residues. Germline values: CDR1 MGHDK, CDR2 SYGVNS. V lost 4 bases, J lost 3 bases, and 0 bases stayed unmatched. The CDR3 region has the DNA TGTGCCAGCAGTGGACTAGCGGGAGGCTACGAGCAGTACTTC. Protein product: CASSGLAGGYEQYF.

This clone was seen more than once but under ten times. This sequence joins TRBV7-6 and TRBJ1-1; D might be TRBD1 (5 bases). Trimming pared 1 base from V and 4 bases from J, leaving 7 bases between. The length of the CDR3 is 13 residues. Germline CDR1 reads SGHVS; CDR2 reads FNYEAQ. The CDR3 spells CASSLEGSTEAFF. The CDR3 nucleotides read TGTGCCAGCAGCTTAGAGGGGTCCACTGAAGCTTTCTTT.

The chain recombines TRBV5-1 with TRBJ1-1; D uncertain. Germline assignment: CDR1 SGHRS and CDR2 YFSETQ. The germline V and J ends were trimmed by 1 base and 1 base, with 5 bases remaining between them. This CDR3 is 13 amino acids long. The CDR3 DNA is TGCGCCAGCAGCTTGTGGGAGAACACTGAAGCTTTCTTT. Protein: CASSLWENTEAFF.